This TCR beta chain was identified in a study of blood T cell repertoires in COVID-19. Study background: Sources were T cells, B-cell-depleted T cells, or PBMCs; the material itself was cDNA or gDNA.

The V gene lost 3 bases and the J gene lost 5 bases, with 10 bases spanning the gap. Germline assignment: CDR1 MDHEN and CDR2 SYDVKM. The CDR3 has 13 residues. Per the study methods: Amplification with reference gene primers provided the estimates of nucleated cell counts. Assay used: immunoSEQ multiplex PCR; TCRdb lists only in-frame clones, some missing. V and J calls and clone size are those listed in that table; D and trimming were worked out from the DNA. The sample comprises about 170,000 clones, 82% of which are singletons, and more than 9% rests with the top ten. Sequencing used peripheral blood. This receptor was identified in a woman aged 80 or over with active or convalescent COVID-19. The chain employs TRBV28 and TRBJ1-1; D not resolved. The CDR3 loop is CASSLGWETEAFF. As DNA, the CDR3 is TGTGCCAGCAGTTTGGGTTGGGAGACTGAAGCTTTCTTT.